Given below is one T cell receptor beta chain in context. This CDR3 contains 11 residues. Germline V gene data show CDR1 as MDHEN and CDR2 as SYDVKM. The V and J ends lost 2 bases and 8 bases respectively, with 6 bases between them. The data derive from a study of blood T cell repertoires in COVID-19. Generated by immunoSEQ multiplex PCR, the TCRdb table keeps only in-frame clones and is missing some. The top ten clones hold roughly 0.6% of a sample with roughly 200,000 clones, about 90% of them seen once. The chain joins TRBV28 to TRBJ1-2; D gene uncertain. The source of this sequence is a middle-aged man with acute or convalescent COVID-19. Sequenced: peripheral blood. The CDR3 spells CASSLGRGYTF. CDR3 nucleotide sequence: TGTGCCAGCAGTTTAGGCAGGGGCTACACCTTC.